These 13 T cell receptor beta chains originate from one sample sequenced in a study of OX40 agonist ivuxolimab in advanced cancers. Profiled with immunoSEQ multiplex PCR; TCRdb holds only in-frame clones, not every one. The sample shows just over 80,000 clones, about 88% of them seen only once. This material consisted of CD4+ or CD8+ T cells sorted from blood, taken in a trial of the OX40 agonist ivuxolimab. These receptors were taken from an adult with an advanced solid tumor such as melanoma, head and neck, liver or kidney cancer.

This chain links TRBV25-1 with TRBJ1-2; no reliable D call. The CDR3 loop spans 13 amino acids. Per the germline V gene, CDR1 is MGHDK and CDR2 is SYGVNS. V shed 3 bases and J shed 2 bases, with 7 bases lying between them. The CDR3 protein is CASSEVSNYGYTF. The CDR3 bases are TGTGCCAGCAGTGAGGTTTCCAACTATGGCTACACCTTC.

This chain joins TRBV13 and TRBJ2-7; tentatively, D is TRBD2 (5 bases). The CDR3 runs to 18 residues. CDR1 and CDR2 from the germline V gene are PRHDT and FYEKMQ (reference sequence). V was trimmed by 5 bases and J by 0 bases, leaving 23 bases between them. This CDR3 reads CASSPTHETGFSSYEQYF. The CDR3 nucleotides read TGTGCCAGCAGCCCCACCCACGAGACGGGGTTTAGCTCCTACGAGCAGTACTTC.

The rearrangement uses TRBV11-3 and TRBJ2-2, with D unresolved. The germline gives CDR1 SGHNT, CDR2 YENEEA. The CDR3 has 12 residues. V was trimmed by 3 bases and J by 3 bases, leaving 2 bases between them. The CDR3 bases are TGTGCCAGCAGCTTTCACACCGGGGAGCTGTTTTTT. It is translated as CASSFHTGELFF.

The chain recombines TRBV19 with TRBJ1-1, with D tentatively TRBD1 (5 bases). The CDR3 is made up of 15 amino acids. The germline V gene has CDR1 LNHDA and CDR2 SQIVND (reference sequence). Trimming left V 5 bases short and J 0 bases short, with 13 bases between. The CDR3 is CASSPWGNMNTEAFF. CDR3 DNA: TGTGCCAGTAGTCCGTGGGGCAACATGAACACTGAAGCTTTCTTT. Full variable domain (outside the CDR3, taken from reference TRBV19 and TRBJ1-1): DGGITQSPKYLFRKEGQNVTLSCEQNLNHDAMYWYRQDPGQGLRLIYYSQIVNDFQKGDIAEGYSVSREKKESFPLTVTSAQKNPTAFYLCASSPWGNMNTEAFFGQGTRLTVV.

The chain is built from TRBV10-3 and TRBJ2-2; a possible D gene is TRBD1 (6 bases). The CDR3 runs 13 residues. V was clipped by 7 bases and J by 6 bases, with 12 bases between them. In germline, CDR1 is ENHRY, CDR2 SYGVKD. The CDR3 sequence: CAITNRVAGELFF. Here the CDR3 DNA reads TGTGCCATCACCAACAGGGTCGCCGGGGAGCTGTTTTTT.

The chain has TRBV5-4 and TRBJ1-1, with D perhaps TRBD1 (6 bases). Germline assignment: CDR1 SGHNT and CDR2 YYREEE (reference sequence). V dropped 4 bases and J dropped 4 bases, with 14 bases sitting between them. The CDR3 length is 14 residues. The CDR3 loop reads CASSPDSWATEAFF. Here the CDR3 DNA reads TGTGCCAGCAGCCCGGACAGTTGGGCCACTGAAGCTTTCTTT.

Within the sample, this clone is medium-sized. The chain employs TRBV19 and TRBJ1-6, with D tentatively TRBD1 (5 bases). The CDR3 has 13 amino acids. Trimming pared 1 base from V and 9 bases from J, leaving 7 bases between. Germline V gene sequence: CDR1 LNHDA, CDR2 SQIVND (reference sequence). CDR3: CASSIVGGSPLHF. Written as DNA, the CDR3 is TGTGCCAGTAGTATAGTCGGGGGTTCACCCCTCCACTTT.

The chain has TRBV11-3 and TRBJ2-7; no reliable D call. The CDR3 runs 14 residues. The germline V gene encodes CDR1 SGHNT and CDR2 YENEEA. With 1 base removed from V and 0 bases from J, the gap between germline ends came to 7 bases. In DNA, the CDR3 is TGTGCCAGCAGCTTAGGTGGCAGCTCCTACGAGCAGTACTTC. It codes for CASSLGGSSYEQYF.

The chain joins TRBV6-1 to TRBJ1-1; D is perhaps TRBD1 (5 bases). V was cut by 7 bases and J by 4 bases, with 10 bases left in between. The CDR3 spans 12 residues. Germline V gene data show CDR1 as MNHNS and CDR2 as SASEGT. Here the CDR3 reads CASTRGSTEAFF. CDR3 sequence (DNA): TGTGCCAGCACCCGGGGGAGCACTGAAGCTTTCTTT.

The V call is TRBV7-5, the J call TRBJ2-5; the table's D call, TRBD2, has no DNA check behind it. TRBV7-5 is flagged as a pseudogene. The CDR3 contains 16 residues. The CDR3 here is CARSLASGGTQETQYF. CDR3 in DNA: TGTGCCAGAAGCTTAGCTAGCGGGGGGACCCAAGAGACCCAGTACTTC.

The chain carries TRBV11-2 and TRBJ1-1, with 9 bases fitting TRBD1. With 2 bases clipped from V and 6 bases from J, the junction kept 7 bases outside the gene matches. Germline V gene lookup returns CDR1 SGHAT and CDR2 FQNNGV. The CDR3 extends over 15 amino acids. The CDR3 region has the DNA TGTGCCAGCAGCTTAAGCGGGGGGACAGGGTCTGAAGCTTTCTTT. It translates to CASSLSGGTGSEAFF.

This sequence joins TRBV18 and TRBJ1-1, with D uncertain. CDR3 length: 12 amino acids. From germline, CDR1 is KGHSH and CDR2 LQKENI. Trimming took 4 bases from V and 2 from J, leaving 5 bases between them. The CDR3 region has the DNA TGTGCCAGCTCACTCTCAAACACTGAAGCTTTCTTT. As protein: CASSLSNTEAFF.

In its sample, this clone was seen once. At one end the junction does not follow the germline gene, possibly because of a read error. The chain employs TRBV2 and TRBJ2-2, with D uncertain. The CDR3 covers 12 residues. Germline values: CDR1 SNHLY, CDR2 FYNNEI. This CDR3 is CARSYITGELFF. CDR3 bases: TGCGCCAGAAGTTATATCACCGGGGAGCTGTTTTTT. The entire variable domain, with the rest obtained from reference TRBV2 and TRBJ2-2, is as follows: EPEVTQTPSHQVTQMGQEVILRCVPISNHLYFYWYRQILGQKVEFLVSFYNNEISEKSEIFDDQFSVERPDGSNFTLKIRSTKLEDSAMYFCARSYITGELFFGEGSRLTVL.